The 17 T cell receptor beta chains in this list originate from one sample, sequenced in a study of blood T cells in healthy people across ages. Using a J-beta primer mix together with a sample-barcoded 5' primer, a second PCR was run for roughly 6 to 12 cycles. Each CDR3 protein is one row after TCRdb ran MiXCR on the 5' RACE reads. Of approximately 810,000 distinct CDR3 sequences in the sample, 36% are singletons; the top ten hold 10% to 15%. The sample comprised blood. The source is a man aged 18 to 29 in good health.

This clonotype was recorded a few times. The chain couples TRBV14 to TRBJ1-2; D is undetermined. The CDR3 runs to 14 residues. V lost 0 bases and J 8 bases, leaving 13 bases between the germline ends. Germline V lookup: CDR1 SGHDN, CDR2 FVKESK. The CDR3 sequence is CASSQDDRVGGYTF. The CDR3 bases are TGTGCCAGCAGCCAAGACGATAGGGTTGGCGGCTACACCTTC.

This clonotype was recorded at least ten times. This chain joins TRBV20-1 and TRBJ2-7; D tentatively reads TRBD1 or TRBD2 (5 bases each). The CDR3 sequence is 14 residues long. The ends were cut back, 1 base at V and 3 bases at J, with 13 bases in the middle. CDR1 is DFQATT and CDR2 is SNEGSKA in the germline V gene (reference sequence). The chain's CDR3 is CSARGTGRSYEQYF. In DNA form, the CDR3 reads TGCAGTGCTAGAGGGACGGGACGGAGCTACGAGCAGTACTTC.

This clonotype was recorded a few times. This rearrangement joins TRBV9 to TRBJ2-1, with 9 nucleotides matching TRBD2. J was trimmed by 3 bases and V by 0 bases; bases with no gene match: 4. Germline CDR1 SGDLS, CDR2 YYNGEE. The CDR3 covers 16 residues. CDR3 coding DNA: TGTGCCAGCAGCGTAGGAGCGGGGGGCGGCTACAATGAGCAGTTCTTC. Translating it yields CASSVGAGGGYNEQFF.

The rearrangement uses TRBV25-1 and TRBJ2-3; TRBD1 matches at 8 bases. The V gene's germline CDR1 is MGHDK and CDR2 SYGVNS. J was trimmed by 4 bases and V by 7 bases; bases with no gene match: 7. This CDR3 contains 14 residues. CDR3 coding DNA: TGTGCCAGCACGGCAGGGGGCAGCGCAGATACGCAGTATTTT. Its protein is CASTAGGSADTQYF.

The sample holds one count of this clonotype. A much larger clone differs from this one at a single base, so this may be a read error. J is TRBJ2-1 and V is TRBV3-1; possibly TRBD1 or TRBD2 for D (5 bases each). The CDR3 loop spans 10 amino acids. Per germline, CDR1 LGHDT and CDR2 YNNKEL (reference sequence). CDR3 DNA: TGTGCGGTGGGGACCTACGAGCAGTTCTTC. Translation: CAVGTYEQFF.

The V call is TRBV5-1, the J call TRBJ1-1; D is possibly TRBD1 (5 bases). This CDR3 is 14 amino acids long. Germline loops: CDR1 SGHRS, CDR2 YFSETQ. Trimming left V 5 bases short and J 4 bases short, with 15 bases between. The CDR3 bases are TGCGCCAGCAGAGAAGACAGAAGGGGCACTGAAGCTTTCTTT. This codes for CASREDRRGTEAFF.

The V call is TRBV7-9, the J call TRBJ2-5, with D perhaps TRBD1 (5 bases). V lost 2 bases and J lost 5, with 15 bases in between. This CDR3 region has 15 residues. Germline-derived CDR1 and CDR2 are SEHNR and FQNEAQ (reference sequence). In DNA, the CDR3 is TGTGCCAGCAGCTTACTACAGGAATTGAGGGAGACCCAGTACTTC. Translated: CASSLLQELRETQYF.

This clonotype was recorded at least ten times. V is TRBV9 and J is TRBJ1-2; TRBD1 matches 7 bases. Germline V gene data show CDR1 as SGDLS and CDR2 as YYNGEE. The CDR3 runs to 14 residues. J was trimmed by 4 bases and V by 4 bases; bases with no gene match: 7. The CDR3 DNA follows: TGTGCCAGCAGCCATTCCCGGGACAGCTATGGCTACACCTTC. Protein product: CASSHSRDSYGYTF.

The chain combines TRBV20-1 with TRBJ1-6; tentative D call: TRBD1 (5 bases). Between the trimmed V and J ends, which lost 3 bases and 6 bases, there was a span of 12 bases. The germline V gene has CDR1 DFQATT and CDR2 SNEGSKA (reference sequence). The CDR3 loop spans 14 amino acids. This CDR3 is CSASKGASNSPLHF. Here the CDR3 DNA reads TGCAGTGCTAGCAAAGGGGCTAGTAATTCACCCCTCCACTTT.

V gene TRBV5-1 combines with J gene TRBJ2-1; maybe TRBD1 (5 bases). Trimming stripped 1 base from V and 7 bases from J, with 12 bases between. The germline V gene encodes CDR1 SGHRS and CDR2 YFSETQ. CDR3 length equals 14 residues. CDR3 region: CASSLSPGKNEQFF. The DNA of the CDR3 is TGCGCCAGCAGCTTGTCCCCAGGGAAAAATGAGCAGTTCTTC.

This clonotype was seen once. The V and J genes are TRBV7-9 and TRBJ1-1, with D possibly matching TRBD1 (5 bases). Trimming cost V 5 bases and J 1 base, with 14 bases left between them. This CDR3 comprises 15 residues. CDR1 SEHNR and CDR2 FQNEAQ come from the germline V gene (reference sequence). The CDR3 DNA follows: TGTGCCAGCAGCCTTGTTGACAGAACGAACACTGAAGCTTTCTTT. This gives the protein CASSLVDRTNTEAFF.

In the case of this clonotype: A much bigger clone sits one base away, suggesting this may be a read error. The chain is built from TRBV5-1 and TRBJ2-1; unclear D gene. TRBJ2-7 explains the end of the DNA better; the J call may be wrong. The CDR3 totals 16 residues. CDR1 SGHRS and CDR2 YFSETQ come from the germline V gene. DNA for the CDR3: TGCGCCAGCAGCCCCACCAGTGGTCCTGCCTACAATGAGCAGTACTTC. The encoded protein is CASSPTSGPAYNEQYF.

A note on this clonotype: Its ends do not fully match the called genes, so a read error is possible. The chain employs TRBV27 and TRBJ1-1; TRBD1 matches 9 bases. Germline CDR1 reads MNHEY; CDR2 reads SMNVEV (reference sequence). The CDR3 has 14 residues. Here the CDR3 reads CASSWGQGVTGAFF. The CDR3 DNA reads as TGTGCCAGCAGCTGGGGACAGGGAGTCACTGGAGCTTTCTTT.

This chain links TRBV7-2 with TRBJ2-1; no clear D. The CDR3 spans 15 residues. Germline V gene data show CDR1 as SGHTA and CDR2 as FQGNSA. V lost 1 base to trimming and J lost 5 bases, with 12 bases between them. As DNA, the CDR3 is TGTGCCAGCAGCTTAGTCGGCAGTATCCACAATGAGCAGTTCTTC. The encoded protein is CASSLVGSIHNEQFF.

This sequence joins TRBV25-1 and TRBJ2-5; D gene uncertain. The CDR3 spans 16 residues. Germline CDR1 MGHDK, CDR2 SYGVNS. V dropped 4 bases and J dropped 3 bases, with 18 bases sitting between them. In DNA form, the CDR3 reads TGTGCCAGCAGTGCCCACCGGGCACGAAGTGAAGAGACCCAGTACTTC. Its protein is CASSAHRARSEETQYF.

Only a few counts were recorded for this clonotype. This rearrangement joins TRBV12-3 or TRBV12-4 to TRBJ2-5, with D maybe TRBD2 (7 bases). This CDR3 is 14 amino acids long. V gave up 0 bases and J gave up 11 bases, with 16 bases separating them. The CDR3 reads CASSLAGGLHEQYF. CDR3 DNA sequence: TGTGCCAGCAGTTTAGCGGGGGGGCTTCATGAGCAGTACTTC.

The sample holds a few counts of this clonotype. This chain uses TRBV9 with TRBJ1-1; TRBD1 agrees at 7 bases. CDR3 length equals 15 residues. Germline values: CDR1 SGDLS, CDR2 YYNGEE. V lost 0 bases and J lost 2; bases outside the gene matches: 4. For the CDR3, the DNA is TGTGCCAGCAGCGTAGGACAGGGCATCAACACTGAAGCTTTCTTT. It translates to CASSVGQGINTEAFF.